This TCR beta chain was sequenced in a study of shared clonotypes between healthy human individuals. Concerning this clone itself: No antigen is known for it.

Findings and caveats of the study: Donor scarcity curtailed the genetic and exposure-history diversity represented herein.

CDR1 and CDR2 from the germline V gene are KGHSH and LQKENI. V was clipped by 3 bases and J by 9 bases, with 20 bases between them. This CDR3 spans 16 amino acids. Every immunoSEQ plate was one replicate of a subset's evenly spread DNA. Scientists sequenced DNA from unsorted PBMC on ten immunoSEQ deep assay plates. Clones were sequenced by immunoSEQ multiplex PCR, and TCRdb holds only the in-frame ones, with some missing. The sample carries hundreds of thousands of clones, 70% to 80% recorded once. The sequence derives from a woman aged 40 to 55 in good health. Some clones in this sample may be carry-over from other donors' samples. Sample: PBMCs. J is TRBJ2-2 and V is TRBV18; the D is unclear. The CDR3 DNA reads TGTGCCAGCTCACCCCGAGATCACTACCAGCGCAGGGAGCTGTTTTTT. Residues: CASSPRDHYQRRELFF.